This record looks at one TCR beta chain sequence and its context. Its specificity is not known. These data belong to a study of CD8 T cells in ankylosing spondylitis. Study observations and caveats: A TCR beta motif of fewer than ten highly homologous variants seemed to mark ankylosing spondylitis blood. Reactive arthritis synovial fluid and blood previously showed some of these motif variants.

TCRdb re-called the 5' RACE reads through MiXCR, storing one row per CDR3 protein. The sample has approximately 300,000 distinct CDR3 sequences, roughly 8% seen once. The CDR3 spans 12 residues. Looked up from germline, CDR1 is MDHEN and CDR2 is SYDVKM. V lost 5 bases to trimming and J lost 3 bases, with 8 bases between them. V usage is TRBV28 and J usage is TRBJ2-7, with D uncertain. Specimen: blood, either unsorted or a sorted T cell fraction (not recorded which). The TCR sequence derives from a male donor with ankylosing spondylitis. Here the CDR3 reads CASSNSNYEQYF. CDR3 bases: TGTGCCAGCAGTAACAGCAACTACGAGCAGTACTTC.